A selection of T cell receptor beta chains follows, all from one sample in a study of shared clonotypes between healthy human individuals. Data came from immunoSEQ multiplex PCR; TCRdb stores just in-frame clones and leaves some out. The repertoire holds about 2,500,000 clones, with around nine tenths as singletons. What was sequenced was naive CD4+ T cells sorted from blood. The receptors were sampled from a man between 18 and 29 years old in good health. The CDR3 runs from the conserved cysteine through the conserved F or W. Each record gives: clone size, V gene, D gene, J gene, CDR3 protein, CDR3 DNA. D genes are given only for firm matches. Size is omitted from some rows. Given values are once, few, many or a class for expanded clones.

size: NA
V: TRBV11-3
D: NA
J: TRBJ2-5
CDR3: CASSLGQGGQETQYF
DNA: TGTGCCAGCAGCTTGGGGCAGGGGGGGCAAGAGACCCAGTACTTC

size: once
V: TRBV12-5
D: TRBD1
J: TRBJ2-7
CDR3: CASGPGQVGPYEQYF
DNA: TGTGCTAGTGGTCCTGGACAGGTTGGGCCCTACGAGCAGTACTTC

size: NA
V: TRBV11-2
D: NA
J: TRBJ1-1
CDR3: CASSLGGGKNTEAFF
DNA: TGTGCCAGCAGCTTAGGGGGGGGCAAGAACACTGAAGCTTTCTTT

size: NA
V: TRBV4-1
D: NA
J: TRBJ1-5
CDR3: CASSQDGGANQPQHF
DNA: TGCGCCAGCAGCCAAGATGGGGGGGCCAATCAGCCCCAGCATTTT

size: NA
V: TRBV25-1
D: NA
J: TRBJ1-2
CDR3: CASSESILGGYGYTF
DNA: TGTGCCAGCAGTGAATCGATATTGGGGGGATATGGCTACACCTTC

size: NA
V: TRBV6-4
D: NA
J: TRBJ2-1
CDR3: CASSEPKEQFF
DNA: TGTGCCAGCAGTGAACCCAAGGAGCAGTTCTTC

size: NA
V: TRBV27
D: TRBD1
J: TRBJ1-6
CDR3: CASSRGQVINSPLHF
DNA: TGTGCCAGCAGTAGAGGACAGGTGATTAATTCACCCCTCCACTTT

size: NA
V: TRBV29-1
D: NA
J: TRBJ2-3
CDR3: CSVVGFWGGEGTDTQYF
DNA: TGCAGCGTTGTGGGTTTTTGGGGCGGTGAAGGCACAGATACGCAGTATTTT

size: NA
V: TRBV19
D: NA
J: TRBJ2-2
CDR3: CASINRLGLGELFF
DNA: TGTGCCAGTATCAATCGACTGGGTCTCGGGGAGCTGTTTTTT

size: NA
V: TRBV29-1
D: NA
J: TRBJ2-7
CDR3: CSTRRGETEQYF
DNA: TGCAGCACCAGGAGGGGGGAAACAGAGCAGTACTTC

size: NA
V: TRBV5-5
D: NA
J: TRBJ2-2
CDR3: CASSREALNTGELFF
DNA: TGTGCCAGCAGCCGGGAAGCGCTAAACACCGGGGAGCTGTTTTTT

size: NA
V: TRBV4-1
D: NA
J: TRBJ2-2
CDR3: CASSQDFTGELFF
DNA: TGCGCCAGCAGCCAAGATTTTACCGGGGAGCTGTTTTTT

size: NA
V: TRBV6-5
D: NA
J: TRBJ2-3
CDR3: CASSSTRNDRDTQYF
DNA: TGTGCCAGCAGTTCGACACGAAATGATCGAGATACGCAGTATTTT

size: NA
V: TRBV4-1
D: NA
J: TRBJ2-7
CDR3: CASSPETGAALYEQYF
DNA: TGCGCCAGCAGCCCTGAGACCGGCGCAGCTCTCTACGAGCAGTACTTC

size: NA
V: TRBV10-3
D: TRBD2
J: TRBJ2-2
CDR3: CAISALGASGGANTGELFF
DNA: TGTGCCATCAGTGCTCTGGGGGCCAGCGGGGGGGCGAACACCGGGGAGCTGTTTTTT

size: once
V: TRBV5-4
D: TRBD2
J: TRBJ2-7
CDR3: CASSSRGGEQYF
DNA: TGTGCCAGCAGTTCTCGGGGGGGCGAGCAGTACTTC

size: NA
V: TRBV6-5
D: NA
J: TRBJ2-7
CDR3: CASSYSIGSYEQYF
DNA: TGTGCCAGCAGTTACTCGATCGGCTCCTACGAGCAGTACTTC

size: NA
V: TRBV5-1
D: TRBD1
J: TRBJ2-5
CDR3: CASSLGTGGQETQYF
DNA: TGCGCCAGCAGCTTGGGGACAGGGGGTCAAGAGACCCAGTACTTC

size: NA
V: TRBV6-4
D: NA
J: TRBJ2-7
CDR3: CASSDSTPASFYEQYF
DNA: TGTGCCAGCAGTGACTCGACGCCAGCTAGTTTCTACGAGCAGTACTTC

size: NA
V: TRBV18
D: TRBD1
J: TRBJ2-2
CDR3: CASSLTGIGTGELFF
DNA: TGTGCCAGCTCACTGACAGGGATTGGCACCGGGGAGCTGTTTTTT

size: NA
V: TRBV5-1
D: NA
J: TRBJ2-2
CDR3: CASSLGRGLTNTGELFF
DNA: TGCGCCAGCAGCTTGGGGCGGGGGCTAACGAACACCGGGGAGCTGTTTTTT

size: NA
V: TRBV18
D: NA
J: TRBJ1-1
CDR3: CASSFSNTEAFF
DNA: TGTGCCAGCTCCTTCAGTAACACTGAAGCTTTCTTT

size: NA
V: TRBV6-6
D: NA
J: TRBJ1-1
CDR3: CASSPRGSNTEAFF
DNA: TGTGCCAGCAGTCCTCGCGGGTCCAACACTGAAGCTTTCTTT

size: NA
V: TRBV7-2
D: TRBD1
J: TRBJ2-1
CDR3: CASSSRGTGTYNEQFF
DNA: TGTGCCAGCAGCTCCCGGGGGACAGGCACCTACAATGAGCAGTTCTTC

size: few
V: TRBV25-1
D: NA
J: TRBJ1-5
CDR3: CASSQGNQPQHF
DNA: TGTGCCAGCAGTCAGGGGAATCAGCCCCAGCATTTT

size: NA
V: TRBV11-2
D: NA
J: TRBJ1-4
CDR3: CASSPRGGREGEKLFF
DNA: TGTGCCAGCAGCCCCCGGGGCGGGAGGGAAGGTGAAAAACTGTTTTTT

size: NA
V: TRBV19
D: NA
J: TRBJ1-2
CDR3: CASSISDGPANYGYTF
DNA: TGTGCCAGTAGTATATCGGACGGCCCCGCTAACTATGGCTACACCTTC

size: NA
V: TRBV4-1
D: NA
J: TRBJ2-7
CDR3: CASSQELQGLDEQYF
DNA: TGCGCCAGCAGCCAAGAATTGCAGGGTTTAGACGAGCAGTACTTC

size: NA
V: TRBV5-4
D: NA
J: TRBJ1-6
CDR3: CASSLTGSSYNSPLHF
DNA: TGTGCCAGCAGCTTGACGGGAAGCTCCTATAATTCACCCCTCCACTTT

size: NA
V: TRBV6-1
D: NA
J: TRBJ1-4
CDR3: CASSEAWGRVREKLFF
DNA: TGTGCCAGCAGTGAAGCGTGGGGCAGGGTACGTGAAAAACTGTTTTTT

size: NA
V: TRBV15
D: TRBD1
J: TRBJ2-5
CDR3: CATSTRTGSGETQYF
DNA: TGTGCCACCAGCACCCGGACAGGGTCGGGAGAGACCCAGTACTTC

size: NA
V: TRBV5-1
D: NA
J: TRBJ2-3
CDR3: CASSLSTSLLGADTQYF
DNA: TGCGCCAGCAGCTTGAGCACTAGTTTATTGGGTGCAGATACGCAGTATTTT

size: NA
V: TRBV4-3
D: NA
J: TRBJ1-1
CDR3: CASSPRAGNTEAFF
DNA: TGCGCCAGCAGCCCCCGAGCAGGCAACACTGAAGCTTTCTTT

size: NA
V: TRBV18
D: TRBD1
J: TRBJ1-6
CDR3: CASSPGTGDSPLHF
DNA: TGTGCCAGCTCCCCGGGGACAGGGGATTCACCCCTCCACTTT

size: once
V: TRBV7-6
D: TRBD1
J: TRBJ1-3
CDR3: CASSRDSGPGNTIYF
DNA: TGTGCCAGCAGCCGGGACAGTGGCCCTGGAAACACCATATATTTT

size: NA
V: TRBV6-5
D: TRBD1
J: TRBJ1-2
CDR3: CASSSSGTGAWGYTF
DNA: TGTGCCAGCAGTTCGAGTGGGACAGGGGCGTGGGGCTACACCTTC

size: NA
V: TRBV2
D: NA
J: TRBJ2-3
CDR3: CASSPRGGLGPSTDTQYF
DNA: TGTGCCAGCAGTCCCCGCGGCGGGCTTGGCCCTAGCACAGATACGCAGTATTTT

size: NA
V: TRBV9
D: NA
J: TRBJ1-3
CDR3: CASSAGVGSGNTIYF
DNA: TGTGCCAGCAGCGCCGGGGTAGGGTCCGGAAACACCATATATTTT

size: NA
V: TRBV28
D: NA
J: TRBJ1-6
CDR3: CASSSFSPLHF
DNA: TGTGCCAGCAGCAGTTTTTCACCCCTCCACTTT